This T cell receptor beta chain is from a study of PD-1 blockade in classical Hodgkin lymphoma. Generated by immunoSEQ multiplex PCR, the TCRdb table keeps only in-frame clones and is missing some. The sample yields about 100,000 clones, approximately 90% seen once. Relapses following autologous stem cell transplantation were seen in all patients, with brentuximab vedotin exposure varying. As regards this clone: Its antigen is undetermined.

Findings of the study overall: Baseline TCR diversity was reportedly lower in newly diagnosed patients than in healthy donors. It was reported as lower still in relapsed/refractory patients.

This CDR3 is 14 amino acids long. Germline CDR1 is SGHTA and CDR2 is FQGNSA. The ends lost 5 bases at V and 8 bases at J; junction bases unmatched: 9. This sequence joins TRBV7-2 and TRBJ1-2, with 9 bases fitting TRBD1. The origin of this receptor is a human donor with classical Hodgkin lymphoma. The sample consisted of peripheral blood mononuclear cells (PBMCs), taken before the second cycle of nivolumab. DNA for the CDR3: TGTGCCAGCAGCCGAGCTGGACAGGGGTACGGCTACACCTTC. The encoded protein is CASSRAGQGYGYTF.